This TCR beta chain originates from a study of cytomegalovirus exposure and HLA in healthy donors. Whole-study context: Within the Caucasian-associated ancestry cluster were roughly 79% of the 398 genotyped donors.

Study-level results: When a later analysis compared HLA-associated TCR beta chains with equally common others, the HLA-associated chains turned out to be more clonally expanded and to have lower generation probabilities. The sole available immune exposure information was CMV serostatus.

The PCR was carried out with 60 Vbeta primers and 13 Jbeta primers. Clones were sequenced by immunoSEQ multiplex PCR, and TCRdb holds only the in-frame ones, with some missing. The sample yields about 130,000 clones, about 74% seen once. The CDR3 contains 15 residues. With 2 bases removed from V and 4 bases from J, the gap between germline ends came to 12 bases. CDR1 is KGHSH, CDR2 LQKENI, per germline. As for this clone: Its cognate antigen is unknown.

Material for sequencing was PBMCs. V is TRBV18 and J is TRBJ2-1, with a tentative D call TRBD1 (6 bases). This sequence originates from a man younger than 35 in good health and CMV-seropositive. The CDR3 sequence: CASSPEAGEYNEQFF. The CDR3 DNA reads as TGTGCCAGCTCACCAGAGGCAGGGGAGTACAATGAGCAGTTCTTC.